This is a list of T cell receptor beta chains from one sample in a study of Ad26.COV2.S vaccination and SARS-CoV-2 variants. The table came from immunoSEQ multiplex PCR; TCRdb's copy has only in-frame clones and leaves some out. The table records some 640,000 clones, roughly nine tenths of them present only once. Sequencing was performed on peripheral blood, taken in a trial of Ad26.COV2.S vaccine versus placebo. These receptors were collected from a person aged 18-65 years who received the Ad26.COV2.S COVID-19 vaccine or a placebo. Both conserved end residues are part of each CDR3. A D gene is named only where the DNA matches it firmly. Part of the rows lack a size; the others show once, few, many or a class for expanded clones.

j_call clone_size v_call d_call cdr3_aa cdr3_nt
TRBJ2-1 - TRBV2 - CASSRDLGGPFEQFF TGTGCCAGCAGTCGGGACTTAGGGGGCCCCTTTGAGCAGTTCTTC
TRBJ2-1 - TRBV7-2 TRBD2 CASSSWGQGREGPGNEQFF TGTGCCAGCAGCTCCTGGGGCCAAGGGCGGGAGGGCCCGGGCAATGAGCAGTTCTTC
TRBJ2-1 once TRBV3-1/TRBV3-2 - CASSQERVSYNEQFF TGTGCCAGCAGCCAAGAGAGGGTTTCTTACAATGAGCAGTTCTTC
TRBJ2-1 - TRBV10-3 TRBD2 CAIRTGTSAYNEQFF TGTGCCATCAGGACCGGGACTAGCGCTTACAATGAGCAGTTCTTC
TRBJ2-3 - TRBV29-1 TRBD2 CSVEVSGGTDTQYF TGCAGCGTTGAAGTTAGCGGGGGCACAGATACGCAGTATTTT
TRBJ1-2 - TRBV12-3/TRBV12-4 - CASSYRTVYGYTF TGTGCCAGCAGTTATCGTACCGTCTATGGCTACACCTTC
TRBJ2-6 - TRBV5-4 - CASSLAGSGANVLTF TGTGCCAGCAGCTTGGCAGGGTCTGGGGCCAACGTCCTGACTTTC
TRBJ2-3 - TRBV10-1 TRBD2 CASSVREPPTDTQYF TGCGCCAGCAGTGTGCGGGAGCCCCCCACAGATACGCAGTATTTT
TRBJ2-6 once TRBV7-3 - CASSLTLGQNSGANVLTF TGTGCCAGCAGCTTAACGCTAGGACAGAACTCTGGGGCCAACGTCCTGACTTTC
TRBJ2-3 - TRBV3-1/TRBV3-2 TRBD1 CASSQDPPGQGAVDTQYF TGTGCCAGCAGCCAAGATCCCCCGGGACAGGGGGCTGTCGATACGCAGTATTTT
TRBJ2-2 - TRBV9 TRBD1 CASSVDRAGTGELFF TGTGCCAGCAGCGTTGACAGGGCGGGCACCGGGGAGCTGTTTTTT
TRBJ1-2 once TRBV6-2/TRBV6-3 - CASSAVFVEIGYTF TGTGCCAGCAGTGCGGTTTTTGTGGAAATAGGCTACACCTTC
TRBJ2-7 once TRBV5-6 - CASRAYGNNYEQYF TGTGCCAGTCGTGCTTACGGCAATAACTACGAGCAGTACTTC
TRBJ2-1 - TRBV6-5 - CASFGDPPANNEQFF TGTGCCAGCTTCGGGGACCCACCGGCAAACAATGAGCAGTTCTTC
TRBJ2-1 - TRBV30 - CASGGGREQFF TGTGCCTCTGGAGGGGGACGAGAGCAGTTCTTC
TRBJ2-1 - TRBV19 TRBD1 CASTLWHVQGVEQFF TGTGCCAGTACCCTGTGGCACGTACAGGGGGTTGAGCAGTTCTTC
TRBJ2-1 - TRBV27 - CATMYSYNEQFF TGTGCCACCATGTACTCCTACAATGAGCAGTTCTTC
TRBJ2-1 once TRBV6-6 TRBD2 CANMGTSGGWEQFF TGTGCCAACATGGGGACTAGCGGGGGTTGGGAGCAGTTCTTC
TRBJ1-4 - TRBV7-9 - CASSLAGFNEKLFF TGTGCCAGCAGCTTAGCAGGGTTTAATGAAAAACTGTTTTTT
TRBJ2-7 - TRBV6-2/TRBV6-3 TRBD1 CASSYGTGPTYEQYF TGTGCCAGCAGTTATGGGACAGGACCGACCTACGAGCAGTACTTC
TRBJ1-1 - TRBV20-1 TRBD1 CSATDRDKAFF TGCAGTGCTACTGACAGGGATAAAGCTTTCTTT
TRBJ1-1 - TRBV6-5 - CASSYRHSVNTEAFF TGTGCCAGCAGTTACAGGCACAGTGTGAACACTGAAGCTTTCTTT
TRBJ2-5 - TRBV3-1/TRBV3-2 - CASSQGWYAQETQYF TGTGCCAGCAGCCAAGGATGGTACGCCCAAGAGACCCAGTACTTC
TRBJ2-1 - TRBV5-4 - CASSMRGLGEQFF TGTGCCAGCAGCATGCGAGGGCTTGGAGAGCAGTTCTTC
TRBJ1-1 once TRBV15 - CATSSVWGSGNTEAFF TGTGCCACCAGCAGTGTTTGGGGCAGCGGGAACACTGAAGCTTTCTTT
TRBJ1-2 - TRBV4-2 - CASSQVAEYGYTF TGTGCCAGCAGCCAAGTAGCCGAGTATGGCTACACCTTC
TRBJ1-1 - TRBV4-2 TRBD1 CASSQNRGGWTEAFF TGTGCCAGCAGCCAGAACAGGGGAGGTTGGACTGAAGCTTTCTTT
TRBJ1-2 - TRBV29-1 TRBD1 CSVEPGQGYGYTF TGCAGCGTTGAACCGGGACAGGGGTATGGCTACACCTTC